A single sample is the source of the 21 T cell receptor beta chains below, sequenced in a study of OX40 agonist ivuxolimab in advanced cancers. The data were produced by immunoSEQ multiplex PCR, yet TCRdb's version contains in-frame clones alone and is incomplete. Of approximately 70,000 clones listed, around 88% are singletons. The material sequenced was CD4+ or CD8+ T cells sorted from blood, taken in a trial of the OX40 agonist ivuxolimab. The source is an adult with an advanced solid tumor such as melanoma, head and neck, liver or kidney cancer.

This chain connects TRBV28 to TRBJ2-5; either TRBD1 or TRBD2 may supply D (6 bases each). Per germline, CDR1 MDHEN and CDR2 SYDVKM. Trimming removed 4 bases from V and 3 bases from J, with 21 bases in between. This CDR3 is built from 17 residues. The CDR3 loop reads CASSSSGGPLFKETQYF. The CDR3, as DNA: TGTGCCAGCAGTTCCTCCGGGGGCCCATTATTTAAAGAGACCCAGTACTTC. Filled out from reference TRBV28 and TRBJ2-5, the complete variable domain reads DVKVTQSSRYLVKRTGEKVFLECVQDMDHENMFWYRQDPGLGLRLIYFSYDVKMKEKGDIPEGYSVSREKKERFSLILESASTNQTSMYLCASSSSGGPLFKETQYFGPGTRLLVL.

This chain connects TRBV9 to TRBJ2-5, with 9 positions matching TRBD2. The length of the CDR3 is 16 residues. The germline gives CDR1 SGDLS, CDR2 YYNGEE. V was pared by 1 base and J by 5 bases, with 9 bases of the junction left unmatched. This CDR3 is CASSVLAGGPRETQYF. CDR3 nucleotide sequence: TGTGCCAGCAGCGTACTGGCGGGGGGGCCGCGGGAGACCCAGTACTTC.

V usage is TRBV7-3 and J usage is TRBJ1-3; D is uncertain. Trimming removed 2 bases at V and 3 bases at J, with 11 bases between. The germline gives CDR1 SGHTA, CDR2 FQGTGA. The CDR3 runs 15 residues. CDR3 in DNA: TGTGCCAGCAGCTTAGGCCCCAGCGGTGGAAACACCATATATTTT. Protein: CASSLGPSGGNTIYF. Using reference TRBV7-3 and TRBJ1-3 for the parts outside the CDR3, the full variable domain is GAGVSQTPSNKVTEKGKYVELRCDPISGHTALYWYRQSLGQGPEFLIYFQGTGAADDSGLPNDRFFAVRPEGSVSTLKIQRTERGDSAVYLCASSLGPSGGNTIYFGEGSWLTVV.

The chain is built from TRBV10-3 and TRBJ1-1; TRBD1 aligns across 7 bases. V shed 6 bases and J 4 bases; nucleotides not matched to a gene: 5. Germline V gene lookup returns CDR1 ENHRY and CDR2 SYGVKD. This CDR3 is built from 13 residues. The CDR3 protein is CAISDDRVTEAFF. The DNA of the CDR3 is TGTGCCATCAGCGATGACAGGGTCACTGAAGCTTTCTTT.

The chain joins TRBV29-1 to TRBJ2-7; D is unresolved. Germline loops: CDR1 SQVTM, CDR2 ANQGSEA. This CDR3 region has 11 residues. The germline V and J ends were trimmed by 5 bases and 1 base, with 6 bases remaining between them. The CDR3 coding sequence is TGCAGCGTTTCGGAGTCCTACGAGCAGTACTTC. Translation: CSVSESYEQYF.

The CDR3 coding sequence is TGCGCCAGCAGTGAGTCGGCGGGACAGGGGGCGAAGACCCAGTACTTC. Translating it yields CASSESAGQGAKTQYF. The chain links TRBV10-2 to TRBJ2-5; 12 bases agree with TRBD1. CDR1 and CDR2 (germline): WSHSY, SAAADI. The V and J ends lost 0 bases and 6 bases, in that order; junction bases with no gene match: 5. CDR3 length: 16 residues.

This chain uses TRBV18 with TRBJ2-7; 11 nucleotides align to TRBD1. The CDR3 loop spans 15 amino acids. Germline lookup yields CDR1 KGHSH and CDR2 LQKENI. J was trimmed by 2 bases and V by 5 bases; bases with no gene match: 5. The CDR3 DNA reads as TGTGCCAGCTCAACGCGGACAGGGGGCACCTACGAGCAGTACTTC. The encoded protein is CASSTRTGGTYEQYF.

This chain uses TRBV18 with TRBJ2-7; D not certain. V lost 6 bases to trimming and J lost 3 bases, with 12 bases between them. The CDR3 length is 13 residues. Looked up from germline, CDR1 is KGHSH and CDR2 is LQKENI. CDR3 amino acids: CASSFIEFYEQYF. CDR3 in DNA: TGTGCCAGCTCCTTCATTGAGTTCTACGAGCAGTACTTC.

This clone was found a few times. The CDR3 is CASSSAGTGELFF. In DNA form, the CDR3 reads TGTGCCAGCAGCTCCGCGGGTACCGGGGAGCTGTTTTTT. The rearrangement uses TRBV7-3 and TRBJ2-2, with D perhaps matching TRBD2 (5 bases). Germline V gives CDR1 SGHTA, CDR2 FQGTGA. The CDR3 totals 13 residues. V shed 4 bases and J shed 5 bases, with 8 bases lying between them.

The V call is TRBV6-6, the J call TRBJ1-2; D possibly corresponds to TRBD1 (5 bases). Germline CDR1 MNHNY, CDR2 SVGAGI (reference sequence). The CDR3 runs 14 residues. V was cut by 7 bases and J by 7 bases, with 19 bases left in between. The CDR3 DNA sequence: TGTGCCAGCACCTCCCTCCTCGGGGCGGGTGGCTACACCTTC. This translates into CASTSLLGAGGYTF.

The chain combines TRBV5-1 with TRBJ2-5; 12 bases agree with TRBD2. Germline V gene data show CDR1 as SGHRS and CDR2 as YFSETQ. Trimming cost V 4 bases and J 3 bases; bases outside gene matches: 4. CDR3 length: 15 residues. This CDR3 reads CASSKRTSGEETQYF. Written as DNA, the CDR3 is TGCGCCAGCAGCAAAAGGACTAGCGGGGAAGAGACCCAGTACTTC.

V gene TRBV6-1 combines with J gene TRBJ2-5, with TRBD1 matching 7 bases. Losses at the gene ends were 4 bases for V and 2 bases for J; bases not matched to a gene: 7. CDR3 length equals 15 residues. CDR1 and CDR2 from the germline V gene are MNHNS and SASEGT. The CDR3 DNA follows: TGTGCCAGCAGTGCGGACAGGTCCTTACAAGAGACCCAGTACTTC. Residues: CASSADRSLQETQYF.

In its sample, this clone was seen a few times. J is TRBJ1-2 and V is TRBV30; D gene uncertain. The V end was cut by 4 bases, the J end by 12 bases, with 18 bases between. There are 12 residues in the CDR3. Germline V gene sequence: CDR1 GTSNPN, CDR2 SVGIG (reference sequence). The CDR3 DNA is TGTGCCTGGACAACACAAAGAGGCAGCCACACCTTC. It encodes CAWTTQRGSHTF.

This CDR3 is CASSVGGTSGLETQYF. CDR3 bases: TGTGCCAGCAGCGTAGGGGGGACTAGCGGGTTGGAGACCCAGTACTTC. The V and J genes are TRBV7-9 and TRBJ2-5; 12 positions match TRBD2. CDR1 and CDR2 (germline): SEHNR, FQNEAQ (reference sequence). Trimming at V came to 5 bases and at J to 5 bases, leaving 9 bases not matched to a gene. The CDR3 sequence is 16 residues long.

The V call is TRBV6-1, the J call TRBJ1-5, with D unresolved. The CDR3 is made up of 12 amino acids. CDR1 is MNHNS and CDR2 is SASEGT in the germline V gene. V lost 6 bases and J lost 4, with 7 bases in between. The CDR3 nucleotides read TGTGCCAGCAGGTTTGGGAATCAGCCCCAGCATTTT. Its translation: CASRFGNQPQHF.

The CDR3 region has the DNA TGTGCCAGCAAAACTAGCGGGAGGCTCGGCGAGCAGTACTTC. Its protein is CASKTSGRLGEQYF. The gene calls are TRBV27 and TRBJ2-7, with 12 bases lining up with TRBD2. The CDR3 is 14 residues long. J gave up 6 bases and V 7 bases, and 7 bases lay outside the gene matches. Per germline, CDR1 MNHEY and CDR2 SMNVEV (reference sequence).

The chain carries TRBV6-1 and TRBJ2-7; D unresolved. V was clipped by 7 bases and J by 4 bases, with 17 bases between them. The CDR3 loop spans 14 amino acids. Germline V CDR1 and CDR2: MNHNS, SASEGT. The CDR3 DNA follows: TGTGCCAGCAAGAAAGGCCAAACAGTGTACGAGCAGTACTTC. Translated: CASKKGQTVYEQYF.

The chain is built from TRBV30 and TRBJ1-1; D is unresolved. Trimming removed 4 bases from V and 1 base from J, with 16 bases in between. Germline V gene lookup returns CDR1 GTSNPN and CDR2 SVGIG (reference sequence). The CDR3 length is 15 residues. Written as DNA, the CDR3 is TGTGCCTGGACTATTTCCACGGTGCGGAACACTGAAGCTTTCTTT. Encoded protein: CAWTISTVRNTEAFF.

This chain links TRBV19 with TRBJ2-2; D is tentatively TRBD1 or TRBD2 (5 bases each). Trimming stripped 1 base from V and 4 bases from J, with 7 bases between. Germline V gives CDR1 LNHDA, CDR2 SQIVND (reference sequence). This CDR3 has 14 amino acids. The DNA of the CDR3 is TGTGCCAGTAGTATAGGGGGGATCACCGGGGAGCTGTTTTTT. Translation gives CASSIGGITGELFF.

The chain uses TRBV14 and TRBJ2-7, with D hard to call. Looked up from germline, CDR1 is SGHDN and CDR2 is FVKESK. The CDR3 is made up of 13 amino acids. Trimming cost V 1 base and J 6 bases, with 10 bases left between them. The CDR3 reads CASSQGPNREQYF. CDR3 in DNA: TGTGCCAGCAGCCAAGGGCCCAATCGCGAGCAGTACTTC.

This clone was observed once. The gene calls are TRBV5-1 and TRBJ2-3; D call uncertain. This CDR3 is built from 12 residues. Trimming shortened V by 1 base and J by 3 bases, and 3 bases separated the two germline ends. CDR1 SGHRS and CDR2 YFSETQ come from the germline V gene. This CDR3 is CASSLRTDTQYF. Written as DNA, the CDR3 is TGCGCCAGCAGCTTGCGGACAGATACGCAGTATTTT.